This T cell receptor (beta chain) is from a study of PD-1 blockade in classical Hodgkin lymphoma. The repertoire was sequenced with immunoSEQ multiplex PCR; TCRdb's copy has only in-frame clones and lacks some. The table has under 95,000 clones, over 90% seen once. The ends lost 5 bases at V and 6 bases at J; junction bases unmatched: 7. The CDR3 has 16 amino acids. CDR1 is SGHVS and CDR2 is FNYEAQ in the germline V gene. Every patient had relapsed following autologous stem cell transplantation, and cohorts differed in brentuximab vedotin exposure. This receptor was taken from a human donor with classical Hodgkin lymphoma. The source was peripheral blood mononuclear cells (PBMCs), collected before the second cycle of nivolumab. The J gene is TRBJ2-1, the V gene TRBV7-6, with TRBD2 matching 13 bases. CDR3 loop: CASSLTGTSGINEQFF. The CDR3 region has the DNA TGTGCCAGCAGCCTAACCGGGACTAGCGGGATCAATGAGCAGTTCTTC.